This record looks at one T cell receptor (beta chain) sequence and its context. This clonotype was counted a few times. It has no known antigen specificity. Base-call qualities are not available, and no considerably larger clone is one nucleotide away. Its CDR3 holds 16 amino acids, cysteine through phenylalanine. The sequence is cut down to CDR3 DNA, 48 bases in frame from base 1. V gives up 7 bases and J gives up 0 bases, and the segment between their germline ends measures 15 bases. The receptor library was made with PCR. The sequencer listed for this sample is HiSeq X Ten. High-throughput sequencing was used to characterize the TCR repertoires. TCRdb reprocessing: public reads trimmed at Q25 with fastp, clones called with MiXCR, in-frame beta chains kept. Each entry merges the rows of one CDR3 protein and shows their most common DNA and genes. For this sample there are about 30,000 distinct CDR3 sequences; roughly half appear just once. The ten largest clones take up about an eighth of the sample.

The data originate from a study of esophageal squamous cell carcinoma under preoperative chemotherapy (dated by TCRdb to 2017 to 2018). For the wider study: In the study, TCR repertoires were profiled in both peripheral blood T cells and tumor-infiltrating lymphocytes. The study examined the effect of paclitaxel-nedaplatin chemotherapy on T-cell receptor repertoires in patients with esophageal squamous cell carcinoma. The cohort comprised a few patients with primary esophageal squamous cell carcinoma. Repertoires from samples taken before paclitaxel-nedaplatin therapy were compared with repertoires from samples taken after paclitaxel-nedaplatin therapy. What the research found in general, with its limitations: A significant increase in TCR diversity was observed in peripheral T cells after chemotherapy, whereas no such increase was observed in tumor-infiltrating lymphocytes. Only five patients with esophageal squamous cell carcinoma were analyzed, making for a small cohort. Rather than arising solely from local clonal changes, post-treatment tumor-infiltrating lymphocytes appeared to come partly from peripheral T cells that migrated into the tumor. Paclitaxel-nedaplatin therapy induced immediate and substantial clonotype frequency changes, with contraction more likely among abundant clones than amplification.

Read against the paper, the sample's time point label means: before preoperative PTX-NDP chemotherapy. Before surgery, patients were given paclitaxel-nedaplatin as preoperative chemotherapy. Sampling was performed from a patient given preoperative chemotherapy. The receptor's source is a human donor with esophageal squamous cell carcinoma. The donor label of this sample is uncertain. The chain links TRBV12-3 or TRBV12-4 with TRBJ2-2; the D element could tentatively be TRBD1 or TRBD2, as 5 bases agree for each. The nucleotide sequence reads as follows: TGTGCCAGCAACGGGGACGACACCTCGAACACCGGGGAGCTGTTTTTT. Its amino acids are CASNGDDTSNTGELFF.